This T cell receptor beta chain was found in a study of T cells in Graves' hyperthyroidism and ophthalmopathy. Study-wide points: Model output signaled ophthalmopathy a median approximately 6 months ahead of onset. Stable hyperthyroidism and ophthalmopathy were separated using 13 V-J signatures.

This clonotype came up many times. Antigen: not known. The source material, RNA transcripts, was used to amplify TCR beta CDR3 regions. HTBI primers were employed in a first-round RT-PCR of the TCR CDR3. TCRdb used MiXCR to reprocess the multiplex PCR reads, holding one entry per CDR3 protein. The sample yields about 640,000 distinct CDR3 sequences, over 40% seen once. Criteria for exclusion of patients were uncontrolled infection, other autoimmune disease, pregnancy or lactation. This CDR3 contains 14 residues. V lost 4 bases and J lost 5, with 9 bases in between. Germline V gene sequence: CDR1 MRHNA, CDR2 SNTAGT.

Material for sequencing was peripheral blood or thyroid tissue (not recorded which). This receptor was identified in an adult man with Graves' disease, either hyperthyroidism or ophthalmopathy (not recorded which). V gene TRBV6-4 combines with J gene TRBJ1-6; TRBD1 might be the D (5 bases). CDR3 amino acids: CASSAGTDNSPLHF. CDR3 coding DNA: TGTGCCAGCAGTGCCGGGACGGATAATTCACCCCTCCACTTT.